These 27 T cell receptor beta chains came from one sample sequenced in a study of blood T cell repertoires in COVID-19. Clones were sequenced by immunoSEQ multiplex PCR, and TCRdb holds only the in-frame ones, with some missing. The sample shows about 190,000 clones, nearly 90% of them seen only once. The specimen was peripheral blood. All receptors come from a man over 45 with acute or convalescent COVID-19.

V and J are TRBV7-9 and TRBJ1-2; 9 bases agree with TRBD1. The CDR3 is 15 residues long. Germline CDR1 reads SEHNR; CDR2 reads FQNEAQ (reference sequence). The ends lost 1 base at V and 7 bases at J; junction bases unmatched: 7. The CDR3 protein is CASSLDGTGIGGYTF. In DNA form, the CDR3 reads TGTGCCAGCAGCTTAGACGGGACAGGGATAGGTGGCTACACCTTC.

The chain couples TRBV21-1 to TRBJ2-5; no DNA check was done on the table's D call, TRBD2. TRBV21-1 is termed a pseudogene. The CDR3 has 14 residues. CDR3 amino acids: CASSKGLPWETQYF. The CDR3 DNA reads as TGTGCCAGCAGCAAGGGACTCCCCTGGGAGACCCAGTACTTC.

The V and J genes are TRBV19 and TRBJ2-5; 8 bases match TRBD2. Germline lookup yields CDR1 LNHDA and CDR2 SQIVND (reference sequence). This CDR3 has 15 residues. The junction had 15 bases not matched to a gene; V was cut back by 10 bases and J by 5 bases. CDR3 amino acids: CATKEERELRETQYF. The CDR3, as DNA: TGTGCCACCAAAGAGGAGCGGGAGTTGAGGGAGACCCAGTACTTC.

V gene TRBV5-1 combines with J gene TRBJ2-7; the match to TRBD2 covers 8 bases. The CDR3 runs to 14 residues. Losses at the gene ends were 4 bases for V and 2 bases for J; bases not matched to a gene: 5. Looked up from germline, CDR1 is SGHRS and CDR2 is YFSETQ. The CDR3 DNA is TGCGCCAGCAGCGCTATCGGGAGGGCCTACGAGCAGTACTTC. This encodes CASSAIGRAYEQYF.

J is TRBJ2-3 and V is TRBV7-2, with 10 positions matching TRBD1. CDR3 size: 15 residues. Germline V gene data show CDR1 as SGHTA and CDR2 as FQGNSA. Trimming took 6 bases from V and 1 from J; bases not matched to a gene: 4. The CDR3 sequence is CASRDRGIGTDTQYF. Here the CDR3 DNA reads TGTGCCAGCAGGGACAGGGGGATCGGCACAGATACGCAGTATTTT.

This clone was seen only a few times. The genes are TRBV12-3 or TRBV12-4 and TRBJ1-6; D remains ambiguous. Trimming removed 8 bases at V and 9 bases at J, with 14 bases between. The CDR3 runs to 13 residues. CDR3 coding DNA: TGTGCCAGCTGGTCGGTCGCTGGTTCACCCCTCCACTTT. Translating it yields CASWSVAGSPLHF.

The CDR3 reads CASSLVGGGDEQFF. The CDR3 region has the DNA TGCGCCAGCAGCTTGGTCGGGGGAGGTGATGAGCAGTTCTTC. The V and J genes are TRBV5-1 and TRBJ2-1, with D perhaps matching TRBD2 (6 bases). Trimming pared 0 bases from V and 8 bases from J, leaving 12 bases between. Looked up from germline, CDR1 is SGHRS and CDR2 is YFSETQ. There are 14 residues in the CDR3.

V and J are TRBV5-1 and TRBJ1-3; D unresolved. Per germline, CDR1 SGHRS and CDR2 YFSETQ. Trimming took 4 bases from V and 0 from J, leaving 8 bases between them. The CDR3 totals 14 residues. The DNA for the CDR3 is TGCGCCAGCAGCCGCGGCAGCTCTGGAAACACCATATATTTT. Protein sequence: CASSRGSSGNTIYF.

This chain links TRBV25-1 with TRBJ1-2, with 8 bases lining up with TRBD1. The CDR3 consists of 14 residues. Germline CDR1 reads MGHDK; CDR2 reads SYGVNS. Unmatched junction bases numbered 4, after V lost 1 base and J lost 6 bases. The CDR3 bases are TGTGCCAGCAGTGAATTCCCAGGGGGCGATGGCTACACCTTC. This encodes CASSEFPGGDGYTF.

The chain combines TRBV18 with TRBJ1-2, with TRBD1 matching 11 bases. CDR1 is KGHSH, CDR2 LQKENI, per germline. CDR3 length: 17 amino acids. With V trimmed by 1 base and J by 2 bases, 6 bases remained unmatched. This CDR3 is CASSPRTGQGANYGYTF. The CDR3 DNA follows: TGTGCCAGCTCACCACGTACCGGACAGGGGGCGAACTATGGCTACACCTTC.

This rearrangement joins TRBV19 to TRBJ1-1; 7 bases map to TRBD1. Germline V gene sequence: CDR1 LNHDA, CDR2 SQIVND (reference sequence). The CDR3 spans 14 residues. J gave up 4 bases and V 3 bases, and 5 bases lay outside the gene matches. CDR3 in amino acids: CASSILTGTTEAFF. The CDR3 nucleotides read TGTGCCAGTAGTATCCTGACAGGGACCACTGAAGCTTTCTTT.

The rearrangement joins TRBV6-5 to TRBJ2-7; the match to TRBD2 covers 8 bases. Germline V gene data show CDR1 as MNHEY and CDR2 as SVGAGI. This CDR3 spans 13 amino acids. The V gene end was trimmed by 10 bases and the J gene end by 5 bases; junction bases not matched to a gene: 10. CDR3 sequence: CATSSGGRNEQYV. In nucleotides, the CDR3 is TGTGCCACCTCCAGCGGGGGCCGCAACGAGCAGTACGTC.

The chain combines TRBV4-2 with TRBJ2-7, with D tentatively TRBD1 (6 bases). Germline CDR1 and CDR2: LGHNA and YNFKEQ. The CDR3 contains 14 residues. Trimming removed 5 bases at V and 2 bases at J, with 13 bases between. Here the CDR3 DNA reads TGTGCCAGCAGCGGGGACACCGGTCCCTACGAGCAGTACTTC. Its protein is CASSGDTGPYEQYF.

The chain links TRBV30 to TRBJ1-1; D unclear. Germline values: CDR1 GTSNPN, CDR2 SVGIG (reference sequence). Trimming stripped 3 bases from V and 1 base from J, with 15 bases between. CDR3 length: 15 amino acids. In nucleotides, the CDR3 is TGTGCCTGGAGAATACCCGGAGTGGGGAACACTGAAGCTTTCTTT. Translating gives CAWRIPGVGNTEAFF.

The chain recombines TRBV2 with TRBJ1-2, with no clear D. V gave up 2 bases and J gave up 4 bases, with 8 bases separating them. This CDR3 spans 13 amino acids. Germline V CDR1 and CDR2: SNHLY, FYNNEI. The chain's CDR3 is CASSERQVYGYTF. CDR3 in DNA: TGTGCCAGCAGTGAAAGGCAGGTCTATGGCTACACCTTC.

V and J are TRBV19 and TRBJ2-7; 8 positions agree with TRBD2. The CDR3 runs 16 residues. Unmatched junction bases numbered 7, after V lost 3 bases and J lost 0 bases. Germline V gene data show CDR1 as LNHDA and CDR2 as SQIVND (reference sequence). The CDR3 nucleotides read TGTGCCAGTAGTATCGGGGGGGACACCCTCTCCTACGAGCAGTACTTC. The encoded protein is CASSIGGDTLSYEQYF.

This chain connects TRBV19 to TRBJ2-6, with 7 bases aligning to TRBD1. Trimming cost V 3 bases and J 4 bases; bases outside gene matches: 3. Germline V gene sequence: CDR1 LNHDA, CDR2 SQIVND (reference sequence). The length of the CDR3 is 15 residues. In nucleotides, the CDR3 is TGTGCCAGTAGTATTACAGGGGTCGGGGCCAACGTCCTGACTTTC. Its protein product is CASSITGVGANVLTF.

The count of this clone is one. Here the CDR3 reads CASRTGQGMYSPLHF. Here the CDR3 DNA reads TGTGCCAGTAGGACCGGACAGGGGATGTATTCACCCCTCCACTTT. The chain couples TRBV19 to TRBJ1-6; 9 positions agree with TRBD1. This CDR3 region has 15 residues. Germline CDR1 reads LNHDA; CDR2 reads SQIVND (reference sequence). After removal of 6 bases from V and 8 bases from J, the junction contained 8 bases not matched to a gene.

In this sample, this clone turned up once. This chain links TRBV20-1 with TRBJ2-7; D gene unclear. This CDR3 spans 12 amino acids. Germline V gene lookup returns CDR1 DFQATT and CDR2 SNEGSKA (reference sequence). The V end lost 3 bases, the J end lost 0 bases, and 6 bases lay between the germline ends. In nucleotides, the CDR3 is TGCAGTGCTAGTACATCCTCCTACGAGCAGTACTTC. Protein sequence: CSASTSSYEQYF.

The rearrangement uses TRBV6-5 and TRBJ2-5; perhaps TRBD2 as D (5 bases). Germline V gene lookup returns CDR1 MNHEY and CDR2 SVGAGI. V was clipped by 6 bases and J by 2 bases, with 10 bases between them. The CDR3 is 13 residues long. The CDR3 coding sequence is TGTGCCAGCAGCCTCCGGGAACAAGAGACCCAGTACTTC. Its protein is CASSLREQETQYF.

CDR3 amino acids: CASSLRGGASGSYEQYF. CDR3 DNA: TGTGCCAGCAGCTTGCGAGGAGGCGCTAGCGGGAGTTACGAGCAGTACTTC. The chain carries TRBV3-1 (or the pseudogene TRBV3-2) and TRBJ2-7; 10 bases match TRBD2. With 5 bases clipped from V and 4 bases from J, the junction kept 14 bases outside the gene matches. The CDR3 runs to 17 residues. Germline V CDR1 and CDR2: LGHDT, YNNKEL (reference sequence).

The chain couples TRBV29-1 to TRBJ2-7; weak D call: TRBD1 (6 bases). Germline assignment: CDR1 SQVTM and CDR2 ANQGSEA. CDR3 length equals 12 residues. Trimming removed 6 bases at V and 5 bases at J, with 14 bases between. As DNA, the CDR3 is TGCAGCGTCCAACAGGGAATCAACGAGCAGTACTTC. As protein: CSVQQGINEQYF.

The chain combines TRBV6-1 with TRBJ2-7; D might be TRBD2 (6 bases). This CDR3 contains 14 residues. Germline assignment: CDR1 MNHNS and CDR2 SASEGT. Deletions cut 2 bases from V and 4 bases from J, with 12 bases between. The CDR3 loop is CASSEPGLPYEQYV. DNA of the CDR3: TGTGCCAGCAGTGAACCCGGACTACCTTACGAGCAGTACGTC.

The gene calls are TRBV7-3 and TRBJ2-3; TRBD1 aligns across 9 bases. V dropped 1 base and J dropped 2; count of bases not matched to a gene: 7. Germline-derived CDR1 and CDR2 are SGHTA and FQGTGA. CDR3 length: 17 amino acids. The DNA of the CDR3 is TGTGCCAGCAGCTTAAGGGGGGCACAGGGGGCCACAGATACGCAGTATTTT. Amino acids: CASSLRGAQGATDTQYF.

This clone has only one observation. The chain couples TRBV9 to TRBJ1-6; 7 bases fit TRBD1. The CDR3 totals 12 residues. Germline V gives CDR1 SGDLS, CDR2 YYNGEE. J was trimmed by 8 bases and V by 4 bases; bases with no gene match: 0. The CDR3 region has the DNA TGTGCCAGCAGCCAGGGGGATTCACCCCTCCACTTT. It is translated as CASSQGDSPLHF.

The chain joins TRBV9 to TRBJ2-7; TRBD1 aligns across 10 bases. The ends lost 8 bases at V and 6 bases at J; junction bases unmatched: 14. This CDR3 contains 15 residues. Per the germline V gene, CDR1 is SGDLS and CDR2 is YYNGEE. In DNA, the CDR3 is TGTGCCAGACTCTTCTCCGGGACAGGGGAGGGCGAGCAGTACTTC. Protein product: CARLFSGTGEGEQYF.

CDR3 amino acids: CASSSATGMETQYF. Written as DNA, the CDR3 is TGTGCCAGCAGCTCCGCTACAGGGATGGAGACCCAGTACTTC. The chain is built from TRBV5-8 and TRBJ2-5, with a possible D match to TRBD1 (6 bases). V was pared by 3 bases and J by 5 bases, with 14 bases between. CDR3 length: 14 residues. Germline CDR1 reads SGHTS; CDR2 reads YDEGEE.